This T cell receptor beta chain emerged from a study of early stage breast cancer tumors (dated by TCRdb to the late 2010s). With respect to the entire study: Of the 15 to 20 invasive breast tumors, more than 9 were found to be estrogen receptor-positive, progesterone receptor-positive and HER2-negative. Most of the 12 ER+/PR+/HER2- tumors were invasive ductal carcinomas, while the other four were invasive lobular carcinomas. On average, each sample had about 9.7-fold read coverage. Across all samples, 2,651,842 templates representing 1 million or so unique clonotypes were detected. Study-level results and caveats: The small cohort size prevented analysis by tumor subtype. Compared with adjacent normal breast tissue, tumors had higher clonality and 2 to 3-fold greater T cell density. Repertoires from blood and normal breast were more alike than repertoires from blood and tumor, and in about 85% of the 16 patients, comparing each tissue with blood separated tumor from normal. Chain pairing and functional markers such as CD4, CD8 and FOXP3 were missed by bulk genomic DNA sequencing of unsorted cells. Enriched TCRB sequences shared across patients were found to be mostly commonly generated sequences that were unlikely to play an important role in the tumor microenvironment.

Two independent genomic DNA replicates were amplified for each sample, with approximately 0.5 ug used for blood and 1.5 ug for tumor or normal breast. TCRB sequencing of genomic DNA was carried out with the ImmunoSeq Intro kit according to the manufacturer's instructions. Multiplex PCR was run for roughly 33 cycles using proprietary primers and spike-in control sequences for absolute quantification. Single-end 150-bp reads were used to sequence an 87-bp fragment spanning the CDR3 plus the flanking V and J genes. Each lane of an Illumina MiSeq running version 3.0 chemistry carried seven multiplexed samples, with two replicates apiece. Processing in the source paper ran as follows. Raw data were processed by the vendor's proprietary pipeline, with both replicates merged into one result per sample. Productive rearrangements sharing the V-gene family, CDR3 amino acid sequence and J-gene segment were defined as clonotypes. Clonality was calculated as 1 minus the normalized Shannon entropy (Pielou evenness) of TCRB abundances. To estimate T cell density, the total number of templates was divided by the number of input cells, which was inferred from the amount of DNA input. Recon was used with default parameters to estimate total repertoire diversity and clonality. A clonotype counted as tumor-enriched if its abundance in tumor exceeded 0.1% and was at least 32-fold higher than its abundance in normal breast. TCRdb obtained this table from immuneACCESS and retained in-frame rearrangements with V and J assigned. These tables miss some clones; where compared with another copy, unresolved V genes account for less than half of the shortfall, and the remainder is unexplained. The V and J calls and the clone size are those of that table, but D and trimming were determined from the DNA. The sample table contains tens of thousands of clones; only one count was recorded for around 78% of them. The ten largest clonotypes hold 3% to 4% of the sample.

V is clipped by 5 bases and J by 3 bases, and the sequence between their germline boundaries is 20 bases long. Reading the germline V gene (reference sequence) gives CDR1 LNHDA and CDR2 SQIVND. The CDR3, from cysteine to phenylalanine, totals 17 residues. The entry retains the CDR3 DNA only, 51 bases that are in frame from base 1. The study profiled bulk TCR beta-chain repertoires in matched peripheral blood, tumor and adjacent normal breast tissue taken from some 15 patients with early-stage breast cancer. Before surgery, whole blood (roughly 4.5-10 mL) was collected into EDTA tubes and processed within 2 hours. Peripheral blood mononuclear cells were isolated by Ficoll-Paque centrifugation in SepMate-50 tubes. For storage in liquid nitrogen, PBMCs were cryopreserved as aliquots of about 1.9 to 4 million cells in approximately 90% FBS with around 10% DMSO. Genomic DNA was extracted with the Qiagen AllPrep DNA/RNA Mini kit.

A note on this clone: Its target antigen remains unknown. No base quality values were provided; no much bigger clone lies one nucleotide off.

The chain uses TRBV19 and TRBJ2-1; the D region possibly corresponds to TRBD2 (6 bases align). Sequenced input: blood. The TCR sequence derives from a person in their 40s with breast cancer. The sequence in DNA is TGTGCCAGTAGTCATAATACGGGGAGGATCCTCTACAATGAGCAGTTCTTC. Translation gives CASSHNTGRILYNEQFF.